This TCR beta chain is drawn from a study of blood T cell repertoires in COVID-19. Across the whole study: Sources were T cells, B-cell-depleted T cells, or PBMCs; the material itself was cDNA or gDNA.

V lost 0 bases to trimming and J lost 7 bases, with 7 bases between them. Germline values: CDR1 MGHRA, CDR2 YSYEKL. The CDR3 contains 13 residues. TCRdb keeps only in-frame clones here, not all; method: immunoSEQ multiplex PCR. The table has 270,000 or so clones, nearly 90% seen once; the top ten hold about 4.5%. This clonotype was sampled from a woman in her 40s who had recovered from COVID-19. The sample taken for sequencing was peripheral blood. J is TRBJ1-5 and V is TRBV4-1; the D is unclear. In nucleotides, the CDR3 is TGCGCCAGCAGCCAAGATGCAGAACAGCCCCAGCATTTT. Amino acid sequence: CASSQDAEQPQHF.